A selection of T cell receptor beta chains follows, all from one sample in a study of vaccination and CD4 T cells after COVID-19. TCRdb reprocessed the PCR reads via MiXCR and lists one record per CDR3 protein. Here the sample spans some 1,400 distinct CDR3 sequences, around 10% being singletons. The antigens for these receptors are not known. The specimen sequenced was CD4+ T cells from blood, cultured in vitro. These receptors were obtained from a human donor in good health. The CDR3 runs from the conserved cysteine through the conserved F or W. A D gene is named only where the DNA matches it firmly. Not every row has a clone size; where given, it reads once, few, many or a size class.

TRBJ1-5 | 14 | TRBV5-1 | medium-sized | . | TGCGCCAGCAGCTTGGCCGGGGGGTCCCAGCCCCAGCATTTT | CASSLAGGSQPQHF
TRBJ2-7 | 16 | TRBV20-1 | medium-sized | TRBD1 | TGCAGTGCTGCCACCCGACAGGGGTTGTACTCCTACGAGCAGTACTTC | CSAATRQGLYSYEQYF
TRBJ2-3 | 15 | TRBV5-1 | . | TRBD2 | TGCGCCAGCAGCTCGACTAGCGGGAGCACAGATACGCAGTATTTT | CASSSTSGSTDTQYF
TRBJ2-3 | 21 | TRBV2 | . | TRBD2 | TGTGCCAGCAGCCTCACGCCCCGGACTGGGCGGGAGGGCCTCGGCACAGATACGCAGTATTTT | CASSLTPRTGREGLGTDTQYF
TRBJ2-7 | 13 | TRBV27 | . | . | TGTGCCAGCAGTTTATCGTTGGGCGACGAGCAGTACTTC | CASSLSLGDEQYF
TRBJ1-1 | 17 | TRBV19 | large | . | TGTGCCAGTAGTATCTACACAGGGAGTAGGGCGTGGACTGAAGCTTTCTTT | CASSIYTGSRAWTEAFF
TRBJ1-2 | 16 | TRBV28 | medium-sized | . | TGTGCCAGCAGTCCCCCCCCGTTTACAGGCGACTATGGCTACACCTTC | CASSPPPFTGDYGYTF
TRBJ2-6 | 14 | TRBV19 | medium-sized | . | TGTGCCAGTAGTAGCCCCACTGGGGCCAACGTCCTGACTTTC | CASSSPTGANVLTF
TRBJ2-1 | 18 | TRBV10-3 | medium-sized | TRBD1 | TGTGCCATCAGCACAGCCGGGACAGGGGTCCGCTCCTACAATGAGCAGTTCTTC | CAISTAGTGVRSYNEQFF
TRBJ2-2 | 13 | TRBV19 | medium-sized | . | TGTGCCAGTAGTATGGGGAACACCGGGGAGCTGTTTTTT | CASSMGNTGELFF
TRBJ2-1 | 18 | TRBV27 | . | TRBD2 | TGTGCCAGCAGTTTATCTGTCAGGTTCCTAGCGGGAGTCAATGAGCAGTTCTTC | CASSLSVRFLAGVNEQFF
TRBJ2-1 | 14 | TRBV28 | medium-sized | . | TGTGCCAGCAGAATGTATTCCCCCCCAGATGAGCAGTTCTTC | CASRMYSPPDEQFF
TRBJ2-7 | 18 | TRBV28 | . | TRBD2 | TGTGCCAGCAGGGGACTAGCGGGATCCCGCGCCTACTCCTACGAGCAGTACTTC | CASRGLAGSRAYSYEQYF
TRBJ2-2 | 15 | TRBV4-1 | . | . | TGCGCCAGCAGCCAAGCTTGGAGGGCGACCGGGGAGCTGTTTTTT | CASSQAWRATGELFF
TRBJ2-3 | 12 | TRBV18 | few | . | TGTGCCAGCTCACCCTCCACAGATACGCAGTATTTT | CASSPSTDTQYF
TRBJ2-2 | 15 | TRBV28 | medium-sized | . | TGTGCCAGCAGTTCTACAAGGGTCACCACCGGGGAGCTGTTTTTT | CASSSTRVTTGELFF
TRBJ2-3 | 15 | TRBV28 | few | TRBD1 | TGTGCCAGCAGTGAGAGACAGGGGAGCACAGATACGCAGTATTTT | CASSERQGSTDTQYF
TRBJ1-2 | 14 | TRBV15 | large | . | TGTGCCACCAGCAGAGGCCGGGTTGGCTATGGCTACACCTTC | CATSRGRVGYGYTF
TRBJ2-7 | 14 | TRBV7-2 | . | . | TGTGCCAGCAGCTTCGGAGGGGCGTCCTACGAGCAGTACTTC | CASSFGGASYEQYF
TRBJ2-5 | 13 | TRBV19 | medium-sized | TRBD1 | TGTGCCAGTAATGACAGGGGGGGAGAGACCCAGTACTTC | CASNDRGGETQYF
TRBJ2-3 | 17 | TRBV30 | few | TRBD2 | TGTGCCTGGAGTGTGAGCCCACAAGCGGGGGGCGCAGATACGCAGTATTTT | CAWSVSPQAGGADTQYF
TRBJ2-5 | 15 | TRBV7-3 | medium-sized | . | TGTGCCAGCAGCTTAGGGCAGACCCTCCAAGAGACCCAGTACTTC | CASSLGQTLQETQYF
TRBJ2-3 | 15 | TRBV27 | large | . | TGTGCCAGCAGTTTCCTACCTTACGGCACAGATACGCAGTATTTT | CASSFLPYGTDTQYF
TRBJ1-2 | 14 | TRBV5-1 | medium-sized | . | TGCGCCAGCAGCTCTGTCGGTGCATCGTATGGCTACACCTTC | CASSSVGASYGYTF
TRBJ1-1 | 13 | TRBV28 | large | . | TGTGCCAGCAGGTCCTCCGGAGGGGGAGAAGCTTTCTTT | CASRSSGGGEAFF
TRBJ1-2 | 14 | TRBV12-3/TRBV12-4 | . | . | TGTGCCAGCAGTTTAGTTATGAAGGGATTGGGCTACACCTTC | CASSLVMKGLGYTF
TRBJ1-5 | 13 | TRBV5-1 | . | . | TGCGCCAGCAGCCGGAGCCCCAATCAGCCCCAGCATTTT | CASSRSPNQPQHF
TRBJ2-6 | 19 | TRBV7-3 | medium-sized | TRBD1 | TGTGCCAGCAGCCCCATCCCCGGACAGGGAAGCTCTGGGGCCAACGTCCTGACTTTC | CASSPIPGQGSSGANVLTF
TRBJ1-1 | 14 | TRBV5-1 | . | TRBD1 | TGCGCCAGCAGCTCGGACAGGGGGCAAACTGAAGCTTTCTTT | CASSSDRGQTEAFF
TRBJ1-6 | 15 | TRBV7-9 | . | TRBD1 | TGTGCCAGCAGTCGCGGGGGCAGGGGGCATTCACCCCTCCACTTT | CASSRGGRGHSPLHF
TRBJ1-6 | 16 | TRBV27 | large | TRBD1 | TGTGCCAGCAGTTCATCACAGGGGGCGAGACCTTCACCCCTCCACTTT | CASSSSQGARPSPLHF